A single TCR beta chain is shown here with its context. In the source study's methods: Estimated nucleated cell counts came from reference gene primer amplification. Sequenced by immunoSEQ multiplex PCR; TCRdb stores in-frame clones only, minus some. V, J and clone size derive from that table, while D and trimming were established from the DNA sequence. The sample contains 200,000 or so clones, 86% of which appear only once. The data are from a study of blood T cell repertoires in COVID-19. The overall study: Donors in the United States, Italy and Spain gave samples during acute or convalescent COVID-19.

This CDR3 comprises 17 residues. V gave up 4 bases and J gave up 4 bases; unmatched junction bases: 11. Germline loops: CDR1 KGHSH, CDR2 LQKENI. Adults between roughly 18 and 89 years of age took part from about two dozen US areas. Each participant's cohort was designated according to participant-reported clinical history. Sequenced material: PBMCs or T cells enriched from blood (not recorded which). The V gene is TRBV18, the J gene TRBJ1-4; TRBD1 matches at 8 bases. The receptor was isolated from a woman aged 40 to 55 with acute COVID-19. In nucleotides, the CDR3 is TGTGCCAGCTCACGGGATCAGGGGGCGGCCGATAATGAAAAACTGTTTTTT. Translated: CASSRDQGAADNEKLFF.